This TCR beta chain was documented in a study of blood T cell repertoires in COVID-19. Turning to the study itself: The United States, Italy and Spain provided the acute and convalescent COVID-19 samples. PBMCs, B-cell-depleted T cells, or T cells provided the cDNA or gDNA that made up the material.

Authors' methods: Reference gene primer amplification gave nucleated cell count estimates. Repertoires were generated with immunoSEQ multiplex PCR, while TCRdb's copy carries only in-frame clones and drops some. The DNA gave D and trimming, while V, J and clone size come from that table. The top ten clones hold about 7.1% of a sample with tens of thousands of clones, 90% of them seen once. V lost 0 bases to trimming and J lost 1 base, with 3 bases between them. The CDR3 extends over 13 amino acids. Per germline, CDR1 WNHNN and CDR2 SYGVQD (reference sequence). Input material: peripheral blood. The chain links TRBV10-1 to TRBJ1-2; no definite D call. This clonotype was sampled from a human donor in a cohort sampled during active COVID-19. The CDR3 nucleotides are TGCGCCAGCAGTGAGTCCCATAACTATGGCTACACCTTC. The encoded protein is CASSESHNYGYTF.